These 19 T cell receptor beta chains share one sample of origin, sequenced in a study of CD8 T cells in Susac syndrome. Random hexamers primed reverse transcription of about 0.45 to 1 ug RNA. MiXCR, applied by TCRdb to the immunoSEQ multiplex PCR reads, yields one record per CDR3 protein. The data contain about 190,000 distinct CDR3 sequences, 95% of them seen just once; the ten biggest clones take up 0.15% to 0.2%. The material sequenced was CD8+ T cells from PBMCs. All receptors derive from a human donor with Susac syndrome.

This chain uses TRBV3-1 with TRBJ2-7, with D perhaps matching TRBD2 (5 bases). The CDR3 runs to 12 residues. The germline gives CDR1 LGHDT, CDR2 YNNKEL (reference sequence). The V end lost 3 bases, the J end lost 6 bases, and 9 bases lay between the germline ends. The CDR3 DNA reads as TGTGCCAGCAGCCAGAGGGTCGGCGAGCAGTACTTC. This gives the protein CASSQRVGEQYF.

V is TRBV27 and J is TRBJ2-2; D unclear. Germline V lookup: CDR1 MNHEY, CDR2 SMNVEV (reference sequence). CDR3 length: 12 amino acids. V was pared by 4 bases and J by 6 bases, with 6 bases between. Written as DNA, the CDR3 is TGTGCCAGCAGTTCCCCCTCCGGGGAGCTGTTTTTT. Protein product: CASSSPSGELFF.

The chain employs TRBV5-1 and TRBJ2-5, with 7 bases lining up with TRBD2. V was pared by 1 base and J by 0 bases, with 6 bases of the junction left unmatched. The CDR3 length is 16 residues. Germline V gene sequence: CDR1 SGHRS, CDR2 YFSETQ. CDR3 sequence: CASSLRGDSNQETQYF. CDR3 in DNA: TGCGCCAGCAGCTTGCGGGGGGACTCCAACCAAGAGACCCAGTACTTC.

The rearrangement joins TRBV5-1 to TRBJ2-7; 7 nucleotides match TRBD2. This CDR3 has 14 residues. The J segment lost 6 bases and the V segment lost 3 bases, leaving 9 bases of the junction unmatched. Germline V lookup: CDR1 SGHRS, CDR2 YFSETQ. In DNA, the CDR3 is TGCGCCAGCAGCTACGGTAGCGGGTGGGGCGAGCAGTACTTC. Translation: CASSYGSGWGEQYF.

The chain joins TRBV3-1 to TRBJ2-5; 7 nucleotides match TRBD2. The CDR3 length is 16 residues. Looked up from germline, CDR1 is LGHDT and CDR2 is YNNKEL (reference sequence). V dropped 6 bases and J dropped 2; count of bases not matched to a gene: 12. The CDR3: CASRPRGLAVQETQYF. Here the CDR3 DNA reads TGTGCCAGCAGGCCCCGTGGTCTAGCGGTACAAGAGACCCAGTACTTC.

This clonotype was observed once. V and J are TRBV9 and TRBJ2-1; D gene unclear. Germline CDR1 reads SGDLS; CDR2 reads YYNGEE. Deletions cut 0 bases from V and 0 bases from J, with 13 bases between. This CDR3 region has 17 residues. CDR3 nucleotides: TGTGCCAGCAGCGTAGTCGGCTCAGCGAGCTCCTACAATGAGCAGTTCTTC. Translated: CASSVVGSASSYNEQFF.

The table lists this clonotype with a count of one. This chain connects TRBV15 to TRBJ2-1; 8 nucleotides align to TRBD2. The length of the CDR3 is 14 residues. V gave up 3 bases and J gave up 5 bases; unmatched junction bases: 3. From germline, CDR1 is LNHNV and CDR2 YYDKDF (reference sequence). CDR3 DNA: TGTGCCACCAGCAGCCAGCGGGGGCACAATGAGCAGTTCTTC. It yields the protein CATSSQRGHNEQFF.

This rearrangement joins TRBV29-1 to TRBJ2-3; D possibly corresponds to TRBD2 (6 bases). The CDR3 spans 13 residues. The germline V gene encodes CDR1 SQVTM and CDR2 ANQGSEA. V dropped 4 bases and J dropped 2 bases, with 10 bases sitting between them. DNA for the CDR3: TGCAGCGTTGCGGGACTCAACACAGATACGCAGTATTTT. Translated, it gives CSVAGLNTDTQYF.

This clonotype was recorded once. V usage is TRBV20-1 and J usage is TRBJ2-3; 13 bases map to TRBD2. Looked up from germline, CDR1 is DFQATT and CDR2 is SNEGSKA (reference sequence). The length of the CDR3 is 17 residues. V lost 0 bases to trimming and J lost 1 base; unmatched junction nucleotides: 4. The CDR3 reads CSARDGGLAGGTDTQYF. CDR3 DNA: TGCAGTGCTAGAGACGGTGGACTAGCGGGGGGCACAGATACGCAGTATTTT.

This clonotype has only a few counts. The rearrangement uses TRBV27 and TRBJ1-2; D call uncertain. CDR1 and CDR2 (germline): MNHEY, SMNVEV (reference sequence). Trimming pared 6 bases from V and 8 bases from J, leaving 13 bases between. The CDR3 consists of 12 residues. The CDR3 DNA follows: TGTGCCAGCAGAGACTTACGTGGGGGCTACACCTTC. Translation: CASRDLRGGYTF.

Here the CDR3 DNA reads TGTGCCAGCAGTTTACTGCCAGGCTATGGCTACACCTTC. Translated: CASSLLPGYGYTF. The chain combines TRBV12-3 or TRBV12-4 with TRBJ1-2; D is uncertain. CDR3 length: 13 amino acids. V dropped 2 bases and J dropped 4 bases, with 8 bases sitting between them.

V and J are TRBV2 and TRBJ1-1; D is undetermined. From germline, CDR1 is SNHLY and CDR2 FYNNEI. The ends were cut back, 4 bases at V and 4 bases at J, with 10 bases in the middle. The CDR3 runs to 13 residues. The CDR3 DNA is TGTGCCAGCAGTGCTAAAAGCGGCACTGAAGCTTTCTTT. This translates into CASSAKSGTEAFF.

The chain carries TRBV20-1 and TRBJ1-1; tentatively, D is TRBD1 (5 bases). V shed 5 bases and J shed 1 base, with 8 bases lying between them. CDR1 is DFQATT, CDR2 SNEGSKA, per germline (reference sequence). The CDR3 loop spans 12 amino acids. As DNA, the CDR3 is TGCAGTGCTGGCGACAGGAACACTGAAGCTTTCTTT. It codes for CSAGDRNTEAFF.

The chain uses TRBV5-1 and TRBJ2-5, with D perhaps being TRBD1 or TRBD2 (7 bases each). The CDR3 loop spans 13 amino acids. CDR1 SGHRS and CDR2 YFSETQ come from the germline V gene. Trimming pared 2 bases from V and 9 bases from J, leaving 14 bases between. CDR3 sequence: CASSFRGGDAQYF. The DNA for the CDR3 is TGCGCCAGCAGCTTCAGGGGGGGAGACGCCCAGTACTTC.

The chain links TRBV11-2 to TRBJ2-3, with TRBD2 matching 8 bases. The CDR3 consists of 16 residues. The trim removed 5 bases at V and 4 bases at J, leaving 11 bases unmatched. CDR1 and CDR2 from the germline V gene are SGHAT and FQNNGV. The CDR3 DNA sequence: TGTGCCAGCAGCCGTACTAGCGGATACCACCCAGATACGCAGTATTTT. This translates into CASSRTSGYHPDTQYF.

This clonotype was seen only a few times. The CDR3 DNA is TGTGCCAGCAGCCAAGATGGAGGAGACAATCAGCCCCAGCATTTT. Protein product: CASSQDGGDNQPQHF. The gene calls are TRBV3-1 and TRBJ1-5; D ambiguous. Germline V gives CDR1 LGHDT, CDR2 YNNKEL (reference sequence). Deletions cut 0 bases from V and 3 bases from J, with 9 bases between. There are 15 residues in the CDR3.

In its sample, this clonotype was seen a few times. The chain carries TRBV30 and TRBJ2-7, with D tentatively TRBD1 (5 bases). V dropped 3 bases and J dropped 2 bases, with 14 bases sitting between them. CDR3 length equals 14 residues. Germline CDR1 reads GTSNPN; CDR2 reads SVGIG (reference sequence). The CDR3 sequence: CAWSQGLLPYEQYF. CDR3 bases: TGTGCCTGGAGCCAGGGTTTGTTGCCCTACGAGCAGTACTTC.

The chain has TRBV28 and TRBJ2-1, with D tentatively TRBD1 or TRBD2 (5 bases each). The CDR3 extends over 14 amino acids. V shed 4 bases and J shed 6 bases, with 13 bases lying between them. Per germline, CDR1 MDHEN and CDR2 SYDVKM. CDR3 region: CASSSGLGLNEQFF. The DNA of the CDR3 is TGTGCCAGCAGTTCAGGGCTAGGACTCAATGAGCAGTTCTTC.

The chain joins TRBV9 to TRBJ2-7; perhaps TRBD2 as D (5 bases). V was clipped by 0 bases and J by 9 bases, with 13 bases between them. Germline CDR1 and CDR2: SGDLS and YYNGEE. This CDR3 region has 13 residues. The CDR3 DNA is TGTGCCAGCAGCGTAGAACTATGGGGAGCGCAGTACTTC. It translates to CASSVELWGAQYF.